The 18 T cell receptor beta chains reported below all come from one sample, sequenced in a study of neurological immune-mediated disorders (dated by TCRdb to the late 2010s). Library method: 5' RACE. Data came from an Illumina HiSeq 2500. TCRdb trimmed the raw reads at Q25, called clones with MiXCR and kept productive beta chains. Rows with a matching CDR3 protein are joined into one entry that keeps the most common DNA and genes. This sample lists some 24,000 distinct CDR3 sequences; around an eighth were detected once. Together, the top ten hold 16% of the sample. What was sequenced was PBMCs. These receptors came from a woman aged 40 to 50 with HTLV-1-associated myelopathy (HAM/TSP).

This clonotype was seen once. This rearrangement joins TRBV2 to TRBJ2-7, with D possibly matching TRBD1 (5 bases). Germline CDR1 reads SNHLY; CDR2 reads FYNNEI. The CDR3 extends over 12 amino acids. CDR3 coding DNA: TGTACCAGCAGGGAATCTAGGAACGAGCAGTACGTC. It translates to CTSRESRNEQYV.

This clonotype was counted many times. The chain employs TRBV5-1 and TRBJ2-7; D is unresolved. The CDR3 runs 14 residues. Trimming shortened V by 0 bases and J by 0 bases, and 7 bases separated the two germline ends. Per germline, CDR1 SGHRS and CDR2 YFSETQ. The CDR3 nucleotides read TGCGCCAGCAGCTTGGGATCCCCCTCCTACGAGCAGTACTTC. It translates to CASSLGSPSYEQYF.

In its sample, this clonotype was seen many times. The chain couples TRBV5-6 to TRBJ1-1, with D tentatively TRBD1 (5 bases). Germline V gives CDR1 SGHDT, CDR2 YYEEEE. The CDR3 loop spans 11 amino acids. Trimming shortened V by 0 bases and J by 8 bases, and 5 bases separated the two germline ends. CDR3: CASSLGGEAFF. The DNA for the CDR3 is TGTGCCAGCAGCTTGGGGGGGGAAGCTTTCTTT.

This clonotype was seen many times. CDR3 sequence (DNA): TGCAGTGCTAGAGAAATTGTCGAGACCCAGTACTTC. It is translated as CSAREIVETQYF. The chain uses TRBV20-1 and TRBJ2-5; D gene unclear. The V gene's germline CDR1 is DFQATT and CDR2 SNEGSKA (reference sequence). V lost 0 bases to trimming and J lost 5 bases, with 7 bases between them. The CDR3 is made up of 12 amino acids.

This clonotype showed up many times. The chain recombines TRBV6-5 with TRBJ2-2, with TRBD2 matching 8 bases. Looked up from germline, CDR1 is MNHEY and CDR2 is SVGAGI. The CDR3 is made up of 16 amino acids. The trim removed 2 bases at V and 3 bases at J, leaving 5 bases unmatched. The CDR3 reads CASSYGGRWDTGELFF. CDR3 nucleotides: TGTGCCAGCAGTTACGGCGGGAGGTGGGACACCGGGGAGCTGTTTTTT.

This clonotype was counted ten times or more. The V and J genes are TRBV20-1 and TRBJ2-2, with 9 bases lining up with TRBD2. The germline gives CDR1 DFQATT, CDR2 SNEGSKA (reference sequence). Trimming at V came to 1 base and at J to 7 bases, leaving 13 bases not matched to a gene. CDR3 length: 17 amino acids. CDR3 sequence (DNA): TGCAGTGCTAGAGTTATCCCCGGACTAGCGTCGGGCGGGGAGCTGTTTTTT. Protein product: CSARVIPGLASGGELFF.

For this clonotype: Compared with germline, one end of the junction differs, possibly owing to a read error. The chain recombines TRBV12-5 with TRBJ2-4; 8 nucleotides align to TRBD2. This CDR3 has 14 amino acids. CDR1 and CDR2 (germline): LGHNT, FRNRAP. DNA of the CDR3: TGTACTAGCGGTTTGGTAACGAGGGGGAACATTCAGTACTTC. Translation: CTSGLVTRGNIQYF. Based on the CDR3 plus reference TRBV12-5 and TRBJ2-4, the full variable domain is DARVTQTPRHKVTEMGQEVTMRCQPILGHNTVFWYRQTMMQGLELLAYFRNRAPLDDSGMPKDRFSAEMPDATLATLKIQPSEPRDSAVYFCTSGLVTRGNIQYFGAGTRLSVL.

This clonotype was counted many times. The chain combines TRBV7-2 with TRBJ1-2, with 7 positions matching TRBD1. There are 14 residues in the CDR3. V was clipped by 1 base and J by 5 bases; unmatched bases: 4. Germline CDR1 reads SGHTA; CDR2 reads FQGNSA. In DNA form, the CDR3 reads TGTGCCAGCAGCTTAGTGCACAGGGGTTATGGCTACACCTTC. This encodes CASSLVHRGYGYTF.

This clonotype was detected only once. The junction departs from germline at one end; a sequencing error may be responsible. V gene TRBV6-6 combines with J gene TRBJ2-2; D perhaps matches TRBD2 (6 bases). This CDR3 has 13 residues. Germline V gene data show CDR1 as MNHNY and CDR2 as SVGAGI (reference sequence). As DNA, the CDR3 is TGTGCCAGCAGTCGGGGGAACACCGGGGAGCTGATTTTC. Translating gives CASSRGNTGELIF.

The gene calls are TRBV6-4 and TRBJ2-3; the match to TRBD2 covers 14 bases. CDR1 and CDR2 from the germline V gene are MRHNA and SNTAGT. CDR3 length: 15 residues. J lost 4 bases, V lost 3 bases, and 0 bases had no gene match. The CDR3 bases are TGTGCCAGCAGTGAGACTAGCGGGGGGGCAGATACGCAGTATTTT. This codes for CASSETSGGADTQYF.

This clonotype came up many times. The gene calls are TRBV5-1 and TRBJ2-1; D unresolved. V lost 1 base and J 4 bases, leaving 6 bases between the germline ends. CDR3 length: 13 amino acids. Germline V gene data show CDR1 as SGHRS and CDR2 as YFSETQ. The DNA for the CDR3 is TGCGCCAGCAGCTTGACAGAATACAATGAGCAGTTCTTC. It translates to CASSLTEYNEQFF.

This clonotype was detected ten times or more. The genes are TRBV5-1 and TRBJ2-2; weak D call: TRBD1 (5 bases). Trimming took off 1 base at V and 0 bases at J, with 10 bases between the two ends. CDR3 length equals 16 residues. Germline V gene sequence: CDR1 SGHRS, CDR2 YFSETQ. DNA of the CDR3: TGCGCCAGCAGCTTGTCAAGGGGTGCGAACACCGGGGAGCTGTTTTTT. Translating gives CASSLSRGANTGELFF. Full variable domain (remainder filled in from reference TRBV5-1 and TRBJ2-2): KAGVTQTPRYLIKTRGQQVTLSCSPISGHRSVSWYQQTPGQGLQFLFEYFSETQRNKGNFPGRFSGRQFSNSRSEMNVSTLELGDSALYLCASSLSRGANTGELFFGEGSRLTVL.

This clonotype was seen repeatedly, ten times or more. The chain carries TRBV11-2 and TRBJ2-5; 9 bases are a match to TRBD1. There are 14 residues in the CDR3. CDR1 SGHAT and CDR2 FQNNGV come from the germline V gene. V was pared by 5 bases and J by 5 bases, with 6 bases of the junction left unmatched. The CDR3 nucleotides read TGTGCCAGCAGCCAAACAGGGGGCTTGGAGACCCAGTACTTC. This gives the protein CASSQTGGLETQYF. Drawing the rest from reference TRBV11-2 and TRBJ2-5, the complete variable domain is EAGVAQSPRYKIIEKRQSVAFWCNPISGHATLYWYQQILGQGPKLLIQFQNNGVVDDSQLPKDRFSAERLKGVDSTLKIQPAKLEDSAVYLCASSQTGGLETQYFGPGTRLLVL.

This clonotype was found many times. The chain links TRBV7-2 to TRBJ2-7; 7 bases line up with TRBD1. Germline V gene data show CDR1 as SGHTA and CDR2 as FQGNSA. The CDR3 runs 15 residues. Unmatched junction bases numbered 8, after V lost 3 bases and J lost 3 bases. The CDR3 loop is CASSFSGTDLYEQYF. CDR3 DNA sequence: TGTGCCAGCAGCTTCTCCGGGACAGACCTCTACGAGCAGTACTTC.

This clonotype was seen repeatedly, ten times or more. This chain's CDR3 is CASSLGDRTWRTTEAFF. The CDR3 bases are TGCGCCAGCAGCTTGGGTGACAGAACTTGGCGGACGACTGAAGCTTTCTTT. The chain recombines TRBV5-1 with TRBJ1-1, with D possibly matching TRBD1 (5 bases). Germline V gene sequence: CDR1 SGHRS, CDR2 YFSETQ. V was trimmed by 0 bases and J by 5 bases, leaving 20 bases between them. The CDR3 covers 17 residues. Looking up the rest from reference TRBV5-1 and TRBJ1-1 gives the full variable domain: KAGVTQTPRYLIKTRGQQVTLSCSPISGHRSVSWYQQTPGQGLQFLFEYFSETQRNKGNFPGRFSGRQFSNSRSEMNVSTLELGDSALYLCASSLGDRTWRTTEAFFGQGTRLTVV.

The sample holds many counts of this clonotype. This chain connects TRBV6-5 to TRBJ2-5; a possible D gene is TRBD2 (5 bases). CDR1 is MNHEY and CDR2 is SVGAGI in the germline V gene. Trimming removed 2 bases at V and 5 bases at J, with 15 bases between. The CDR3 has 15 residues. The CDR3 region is CASSYSLALQETQYF. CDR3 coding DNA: TGTGCCAGCAGTTACAGCCTAGCTCTCCAGGAGACCCAGTACTTC.

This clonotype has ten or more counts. The DNA of the CDR3 is TGCGCCAGCAGTGAAGGAGGCGAGCAGTACGTC. Protein sequence: CASSEGGEQYV. V is TRBV10-2 and J is TRBJ2-7, with D possibly matching TRBD2 (5 bases). Germline V gene sequence: CDR1 WSHSY, CDR2 SAAADI. Trimming shortened V by 3 bases and J by 6 bases, and 6 bases separated the two germline ends. This CDR3 has 11 residues.

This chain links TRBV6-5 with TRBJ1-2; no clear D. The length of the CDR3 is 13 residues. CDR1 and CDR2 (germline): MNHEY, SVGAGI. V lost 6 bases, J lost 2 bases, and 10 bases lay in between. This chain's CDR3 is CASRLGENYGYTF. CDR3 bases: TGTGCCAGCAGGCTGGGAGAAAACTATGGCTACACCTTC.